This T cell receptor (beta chain) derives from a study of technical replicates of blood from a few donors (dated by TCRdb to about 2017). Preparation of the library involved the immunoSEQ multiplex PCR assay. TCRdb stores this immuneACCESS table with in-frame sequences only. Part of the clones is absent; in the studies checked, under half of the shortfall reflects unresolved V genes, and no reason is known for the rest. The sample table holds 10,000 to 15,000 clones, of which approximately 95% were seen once. Of the sample, less than 7% is held by the ten largest clones. Turning to this clone: The antigen this receptor binds is unknown. No much larger clone exists at a distance of one base, and base qualities are not known.

Taken from the germline V gene, the CDR1 and CDR2 loops are KGHSH and LQKENI. At the junction V is shortened by 5 bases and J by 5 bases; bases outside the gene matches: 11. The CDR3 contains 17 residues, cysteine and phenylalanine counted. Left in the record is the CDR3 DNA by itself, 51 bases read in frame from the first base. In this chain, TRBV18 is recombined with TRBJ2-5, and 13 bases in between align with TRBD2. The receptor's source is a human donor in good health. Sequenced input: PBMCs. The DNA sequence is TGTGCCAGCTCAAGCGGACCGGGGACTAGCGGGACTGAGACCCAGTACTTC. This is translated as CASSSGPGTSGTETQYF.